The clone carrying this T cell receptor beta chain was recorded at least ten times. Its antigen is not identified. Unique molecular identifiers were added to individual cDNA molecules. Using its own MiXCR run on the 5' RACE reads, TCRdb lists one record per CDR3 protein. The table shows 60,000 to 65,000 distinct CDR3 sequences, with approximately 12% occurring only once. The data originate from a study of early T cells in non-severe SARS-CoV-2 infection. Study-level results: Anti-spike CD8 responses were favored by VDJdb matching, which missed private and CD4 specificities.

This TCR derives from an adult who was a healthcare worker with PCR-confirmed SARS-CoV-2 infection or an uninfected control (not recorded which). The sample comprised whole blood.

The CDR3 reads CASVDTRQGNQPQHF. CDR3 DNA: TGTGCCAGCGTGGACACTCGGCAGGGCAATCAGCCCCAGCATTTT. The chain has TRBV19 and TRBJ1-5; possibly TRBD1 for D (5 bases). The CDR3 is 15 residues long. The V end lost 9 bases, the J end lost 2 bases, and 17 bases lay between the germline ends. Germline assignment: CDR1 LNHDA and CDR2 SQIVND (reference sequence).